This T cell receptor (beta chain) is drawn from a study of cytomegalovirus exposure and HLA in healthy donors. V shed 4 bases and J 3 bases; nucleotides not matched to a gene: 7. Per the germline V gene, CDR1 is SGDLS and CDR2 is YYNGEE. This CDR3 is built from 16 residues. The PCR had 60 Vbeta and 13 Jbeta primers. TCRdb's copy holds only in-frame clones and misses some; the assay was immunoSEQ multiplex PCR. The top ten hold 8% to 9% of the sample, which has 100,000 to 150,000 clones, about four fifths seen once. With respect to this clone: What it recognizes is unknown.

Study-level results: About 90% or about 30% of the time was how often most TCR beta V segments were productive, according to an earlier analysis.

The sequencing sample was made of PBMCs. The sequence was obtained from a female donor in good health and CMV-seropositive. This rearrangement joins TRBV9 to TRBJ1-1, with TRBD1 matching 12 bases. DNA for the CDR3: TGTGCCAGCAGCTCCGCCGGGACAGGGGGCCACACTGAAGCTTTCTTT. Translating gives CASSSAGTGGHTEAFF. The whole variable domain, remainder taken from reference TRBV9 and TRBJ1-1, is DSGVTQTPKHLITATGQRVTLRCSPRSGDLSVYWYQQSLDQGLQFLIQYYNGEERAKGNILERFSAQQFPDLHSELNLSSLELGDSALYFCASSSAGTGGHTEAFFGQGTRLTVV.